Reported below is one T cell receptor beta chain. With 3 bases removed from V and 2 bases from J, the gap between germline ends came to 7 bases. Germline V CDR1 and CDR2: MDHEN, SYDVKM. The length of the CDR3 is 13 residues. PCR amplification relied on 60 Vbeta primers (plus 13 Jbeta primers). Here immunoSEQ multiplex PCR was the method, and the copy in TCRdb shows in-frame clones only, minus some. This sample has around 150,000 clones, with approximately 57% found just once. This sample was included in a study of cytomegalovirus exposure and HLA in healthy donors. The receptor's source is a male donor in good health and CMV-seronegative. This chain connects TRBV28 to TRBJ1-2; D is perhaps TRBD1 (5 bases). The sequenced material came from PBMCs. In nucleotides, the CDR3 is TGTGCCAGCAGTTTGCCAGGGAACTATGGCTACACCTTC. Translated, it gives CASSLPGNYGYTF.